Listed below are T cell receptor beta chains from one sample, sequenced in a study of beta chain features in type 1 diabetes. Sequencing used immunoSEQ multiplex PCR; TCRdb keeps in-frame clones, though not all of them. The table has fewer than 350,000 clones, 15% to 20% seen once. Material for sequencing was naive CD4+ T cells from blood. Receptors originate from a woman aged 18 to 35 in good health. Each CDR3 is given with its conserved first and last residue. D genes are given only for firm matches. Clone size, where shown, is once, few, many, or a class for clones that have expanded.

few,NA,TRBJ1-2,TRBV30,CAFSGGSYGYTF,TGTGCCTTTTCCGGGGGTTCCTATGGCTACACCTTC
NA,NA,TRBJ1-5,TRBV2,CASGIRGPQHF,TGTGCCAGTGGGATCCGGGGGCCCCAGCATTTT
few,NA,TRBJ2-7,TRBV2,CASSPAAEQYF,TGTGCCAGCAGTCCCGCGGCCGAGCAGTACTTC
NA,TRBD2,TRBJ2-2,TRBV5-1,CASSQLADGVGELFF,TGCGCCAGCAGCCAACTAGCGGATGGAGTCGGGGAGCTGTTTTTT
NA,NA,TRBJ2-7,TRBV4-3,CASSQGRGPYEQYF,TGCGCCAGCAGCCAAGGCCGCGGTCCCTACGAGCAGTACTTC
NA,TRBD1,TRBJ1-2,TRBV7-2,CASSPAADRRNKGF,TGTGCCAGCAGCCCGGCCGCGGACAGGAGAAACAAGGGGTTC
NA,NA,TRBJ2-7,TRBV5-6,CASSWGQAYEQYF,TGTGCCAGCAGCTGGGGACAAGCCTACGAGCAGTACTTC
few,NA,TRBJ1-1,TRBV7-9,CASRPPHFNTEAFF,TGTGCCAGCAGACCCCCCCACTTTAACACTGAAGCTTTCTTT
few,NA,TRBJ2-3,TRBV2,CASSLDATDTQYF,TGTGCCAGCAGCCTAGACGCCACAGATACGCAGTATTTT
few,NA,TRBJ2-7,TRBV5-1,CASSLIASDEQYF,TGCGCCAGCAGCTTGATTGCTAGCGACGAGCAGTACTTC
NA,NA,TRBJ1-2,TRBV7-9,CASSLDAFRGYTF,TGTGCCAGCAGCTTAGACGCGTTTCGGGGCTACACCTTC
few,NA,TRBJ1-1,TRBV7-2,CASSLDWSEAFF,TGTGCCAGCAGCTTAGACTGGAGTGAAGCTTTCTTT
few,TRBD1,TRBJ2-1,TRBV2,CASMPGQSTNEQFF,TGTGCCAGCATGCCGGGACAGTCTACAAATGAGCAGTTCTTC
few,TRBD1,TRBJ1-6,TRBV4-1,CASSPEGTGNSPLHF,TGCGCCAGCAGCCCGGAAGGGACAGGGAACTCACCCCTCCACTTT
NA,NA,TRBJ1-1,TRBV5-1,CASSLSYDGNTEAFF,TGCGCCAGCAGCTTGAGCTATGATGGGAACACTGAAGCTTTCTTT
few,NA,TRBJ2-3,TRBV15,CATSRAGNTQYF,TGTGCCACCAGCAGAGCAGGGAATACGCAGTATTTT
NA,NA,TRBJ2-6,TRBV9,CASSVRVGANVLTF,TGTGCCAGCAGCGTGAGGGTGGGGGCCAACGTCCTGACTTTC
NA,NA,TRBJ2-3,TRBV6-6,CASRDSADTQYF,TGTGCCAGCAGGGATAGCGCAGATACGCAGTATTTT
few,NA,TRBJ2-5,TRBV5-1,CASSISGEETQYF,TGCGCCAGCAGTATCTCAGGGGAAGAGACCCAGTACTTC
NA,TRBD2,TRBJ2-3,TRBV19,CASSNGRENTQYF,TGTGCCAGTAGTAACGGGAGGGAAAATACGCAGTATTTT
NA,NA,TRBJ2-5,TRBV9,CASSVKLAVGETQYF,TGTGCCAGCAGCGTTAAACTAGCTGTGGGAGAGACCCAGTACTTC
NA,NA,TRBJ2-1,TRBV11-2,CASSFSGHSGNEQFF,TGTGCCAGCAGCTTCTCCGGACACTCTGGGAATGAGCAGTTCTTC
few,NA,TRBJ1-2,TRBV4-2,CASSPPSTGFGYTF,TGTGCCAGCAGCCCACCCTCTACAGGGTTCGGCTACACCTTC
NA,NA,TRBJ2-2,TRBV30,CACLGQGTGELFF,TGTGCCTGCCTCGGGCAGGGCACCGGGGAGCTGTTTTTT
NA,TRBD1,TRBJ1-1,TRBV6-1,CASSDRGDTEAFF,TGTGCCAGCAGTGACAGGGGGGACACTGAAGCTTTCTTT
once,NA,TRBJ2-7,TRBV6-1,CASSESPSILYEQYF,TGTGCCAGCAGTGAATCCCCCTCCATACTCTACGAGCAGTACTTC
few,TRBD2,TRBJ2-5,TRBV5-4,CASSFRTSGEETQYF,TGTGCCAGCAGCTTCCGGACTAGCGGGGAAGAGACCCAGTACTTC
few,NA,TRBJ2-7,TRBV6-5,CASKLGRGSSYEQYF,TGTGCCAGCAAACTAGGTCGGGGGTCATCCTACGAGCAGTACTTC
few,TRBD2,TRBJ2-3,TRBV7-7,CASSPAGSSTDTQYF,TGTGCTAGCAGCCCAGCGGGGTCTAGCACAGATACGCAGTATTTT
few,TRBD2,TRBJ2-5,TRBV30,CAWGAGVFQETQYF,TGTGCCTGGGGTGCGGGGGTCTTCCAAGAGACCCAGTACTTC
NA,TRBD2,TRBJ2-7,TRBV7-2,CASSLGASGVYEQYF,TGTGCCAGCAGCTTAGGGGCTAGCGGGGTCTACGAGCAGTACTTC
NA,TRBD2,TRBJ2-3,TRBV30,CAWRGLAGGDTQYF,TGTGCCTGGAGGGGACTAGCGGGAGGAGATACGCAGTATTTT
NA,NA,TRBJ2-2,TRBV7-6,CASSLGVLGDTGELFF,TGTGCCAGCAGCTTAGGTGTTCTAGGCGACACCGGGGAGCTGTTTTTT
NA,NA,TRBJ2-7,TRBV29-1,CSVAKAVVPYEQYF,TGCAGCGTTGCTAAAGCGGTAGTTCCCTACGAGCAGTACTTC
few,NA,TRBJ1-2,TRBV10-3,CATKDNNYGYTF,TGTGCCACGAAAGACAATAACTATGGCTACACCTTC
NA,TRBD2,TRBJ2-7,TRBV7-2,CASSWVQPGGYEQYF,TGTGCCAGCAGCTGGGTACAGCCGGGAGGCTACGAGCAGTACTTC
few,TRBD1,TRBJ1-2,TRBV28,CASSSGTANGYTF,TGTGCCAGCAGCTCCGGGACAGCAAATGGCTACACCTTC
NA,NA,TRBJ2-1,TRBV29-1,CSVGRDARGGEQFF,TGCAGCGTTGGAAGAGACGCAAGGGGGGGTGAGCAGTTCTTC
NA,NA,TRBJ1-4,TRBV18,CASSFEGEKLFF,TGTGCCAGCTCATTTGAGGGAGAAAAACTGTTTTTT
few,NA,TRBJ2-5,TRBV30,CAWGRRQETQYF,TGTGCCTGGGGTAGGCGGCAAGAGACCCAGTACTTC
few,NA,TRBJ1-2,TRBV12-5,CASGLVSQDGYTF,TGTGCTAGTGGTTTGGTCTCCCAGGATGGCTACACCTTC
few,TRBD2,TRBJ2-1,TRBV5-1,CASSSGLAGPDEQFF,TGCGCCAGCAGCTCCGGACTAGCGGGACCCGATGAGCAGTTCTTC
NA,TRBD2,TRBJ2-7,TRBV6-1,CASSGLGYEQYF,TGTGCCAGCAGCGGACTAGGCTACGAGCAGTACTTC
NA,NA,TRBJ2-1,TRBV18,CASSPLEEGEQFF,TGTGCCAGCTCACCGTTGGAGGAGGGTGAGCAGTTCTTC
few,TRBD2,TRBJ2-3,TRBV7-2,CASSRAAGGRGLLRDTQYF,TGTGCCAGCAGCCGAGCGGCGGGGGGCCGAGGACTCTTGAGGGATACGCAGTATTTT